The 21 T cell receptor beta chains below were found in one sample sequenced in a study of control samples from healthy donors and cancer patients. TCRdb's copy holds only in-frame clones and misses some; the assay was immunoSEQ multiplex PCR. The sample yields 130,000 to 150,000 clones, about 95% seen once. Sequencing was done on a sample of PBMCs. These receptors all come from a man in his sixties with colorectal cancer.

This sequence joins TRBV5-4 and TRBJ2-1, with D perhaps being TRBD1 or TRBD2 (6 bases each). The CDR3 extends over 15 amino acids. The germline V gene encodes CDR1 SGHNT and CDR2 YYREEE (reference sequence). V was pared by 2 bases and J by 6 bases, with 15 bases between. The CDR3: CASSFGGGKGNEQFF. CDR3 DNA: TGTGCCAGCAGCTTTGGAGGGGGAAAGGGCAATGAGCAGTTCTTC.

The chain carries TRBV29-1 and TRBJ2-2, with 7 positions matching TRBD1. Germline loops: CDR1 SQVTM, CDR2 ANQGSEA. The CDR3 has 12 amino acids. Trimming removed 6 bases from V and 4 bases from J; junction bases left unmatched: 2. CDR3 coding DNA: TGCAGCGTGACAGGGTCCACCGGGGAGCTGTTTTTT. Protein: CSVTGSTGELFF.

V and J are TRBV18 and TRBJ1-1; no reliable D call. CDR3 length equals 14 residues. Germline loops: CDR1 KGHSH, CDR2 LQKENI. V was shortened by 3 bases and J by 1 base, with 9 bases between the two germline ends. This CDR3 is CASSPVGENTEAFF. The CDR3 nucleotides are TGTGCCAGCTCACCCGTCGGGGAGAACACTGAAGCTTTCTTT.

The J gene is TRBJ2-1, the V gene TRBV29-1; D unclear. The germline V gene encodes CDR1 SQVTM and CDR2 ANQGSEA. This CDR3 has 14 residues. The V end was cut by 1 base, the J end by 0 bases, with 7 bases between. CDR3 loop: CSVEGVSSYNEQFF. DNA for the CDR3: TGCAGCGTTGAAGGGGTTAGCTCCTACAATGAGCAGTTCTTC.

The table lists this clone with a count of one. V usage is TRBV7-9 and J usage is TRBJ2-1; tentatively, D is TRBD2 (6 bases). The CDR3 length is 13 residues. The V gene's germline CDR1 is SEHNR and CDR2 FQNEAQ (reference sequence). Trimming removed 1 base at V and 16 bases at J, with 17 bases between. As DNA, the CDR3 is TGTGCCAGCAGCTTAGACCCCGGGACTCCCATCTTCTTC. Amino acids: CASSLDPGTPIFF. The full variable domain, in which reference TRBV7-9 and TRBJ2-1 provide the parts outside the CDR3, is DTGVSQNPRHKITKRGQNVTFRCDPISEHNRLYWYRQTLGQGPEFLTYFQNEAQLEKSRLLSDRFSAERPKGSFSTLEIQRTEQGDSAMYLCASSLDPGTPIFFGPGTRLTVL.

V usage is TRBV19 and J usage is TRBJ1-2; D is unclear. The CDR3 extends over 13 amino acids. Germline CDR1 is LNHDA and CDR2 is SQIVND (reference sequence). The germline V and J ends were trimmed by 7 bases and 3 bases, with 12 bases remaining between them. CDR3 loop: CASIGLRDYGYTF. For the CDR3, the DNA is TGTGCCAGTATAGGTCTAAGGGACTATGGCTACACCTTC.

V usage is TRBV5-4 and J usage is TRBJ1-1; 9 bases agree with TRBD1. The germline V gene encodes CDR1 SGHNT and CDR2 YYREEE (reference sequence). V gave up 4 bases and J gave up 8 bases; unmatched junction bases: 12. This CDR3 region has 15 residues. As DNA, the CDR3 is TGTGCCAGCAGCACCGGGACAGGGATACTCATGGAAGCTTTCTTT. This sequence encodes CASSTGTGILMEAFF.

The CDR3: CAWRLGLTEAFF. The CDR3 bases are TGTGCCTGGAGGTTGGGCCTCACTGAAGCTTTCTTT. This sequence joins TRBV30 and TRBJ1-1; no clear D. The V gene's germline CDR1 is GTSNPN and CDR2 SVGIG (reference sequence). V was pared by 3 bases and J by 4 bases, with 9 bases between. CDR3 length: 12 amino acids.

The count of this clone is one. The chain carries TRBV19 and TRBJ1-1; possibly TRBD1 for D (5 bases). Per germline, CDR1 LNHDA and CDR2 SQIVND (reference sequence). V lost 0 bases and J 4 bases, leaving 12 bases between the germline ends. The CDR3 is 15 residues long. CDR3 protein: CASSIDMGPITEAFF. For the CDR3, the DNA is TGTGCCAGTAGTATAGATATGGGACCAATCACTGAAGCTTTCTTT.

V usage is TRBV11-2 and J usage is TRBJ1-4; 10 bases fit TRBD1. Germline CDR1 reads SGHAT; CDR2 reads FQNNGV. With 5 bases clipped from V and 8 bases from J, the junction kept 11 bases outside the gene matches. The CDR3 is 16 amino acids. CDR3: CASSPRTGGRQEKLFF. In DNA form, the CDR3 reads TGTGCCAGCAGCCCGAGGACAGGGGGAAGGCAGGAAAAACTGTTTTTT.

The chain couples TRBV18 to TRBJ2-5; D is possibly TRBD2 (5 bases). The V end lost 2 bases, the J end lost 5 bases, and 6 bases lay between the germline ends. Germline V CDR1 and CDR2: KGHSH, LQKENI. The CDR3 consists of 12 residues. The CDR3 here is CASSPGEETQYF. Written as DNA, the CDR3 is TGTGCCAGCTCACCAGGGGAGGAGACCCAGTACTTC.

The sample holds one count of this clone. The rearrangement links TRBV7-9 to TRBJ1-1, with 8 nucleotides matching TRBD1. The CDR3 has 14 residues. Germline V gene lookup returns CDR1 SEHNR and CDR2 FQNEAQ (reference sequence). The ends lost 1 base at V and 5 bases at J; junction bases unmatched: 3. In DNA form, the CDR3 reads TGTGCCAGCAGCTTAGGGACAGGGAATACTGAAGCTTTCTTT. Amino acids: CASSLGTGNTEAFF. The full variable domain, rest sourced from reference TRBV7-9 and TRBJ1-1, is DTGVSQNPRHKITKRGQNVTFRCDPISEHNRLYWYRQTLGQGPEFLTYFQNEAQLEKSRLLSDRFSAERPKGSFSTLEIQRTEQGDSAMYLCASSLGTGNTEAFFGQGTRLTVV.

The V call is TRBV5-5, the J call TRBJ1-1, with D hard to call. The V gene lost 1 base and the J gene lost 7 bases, with 11 bases spanning the gap. Per germline, CDR1 SGHKS and CDR2 YYEKEE (reference sequence). CDR3 size: 13 residues. CDR3 sequence: CASSLIGSREAFF. For the CDR3, the DNA is TGTGCCAGCAGCTTGATCGGTTCTCGTGAAGCTTTCTTT.

V is TRBV6-6 and J is TRBJ1-5, with 9 bases fitting TRBD1. From germline, CDR1 is MNHNY and CDR2 SVGAGI (reference sequence). This CDR3 is built from 14 residues. The J segment lost 5 bases and the V segment lost 6 bases, leaving 5 bases of the junction unmatched. The CDR3 region has the DNA TGTGCCAGCAGCTTAACAGGGGGCGATCAGCCCCAGCATTTT. It encodes CASSLTGGDQPQHF.

The rearrangement links TRBV10-3 to TRBJ2-3, with unresolved D. Trimming removed 0 bases from V and 5 bases from J, with 6 bases in between. This CDR3 has 13 amino acids. Looked up from germline, CDR1 is ENHRY and CDR2 is SYGVKD. CDR3 region: CAISESAVDTQYF. CDR3 nucleotides: TGTGCCATCAGTGAGTCGGCCGTAGATACGCAGTATTTT.

The V gene is TRBV3-1 (or the pseudogene TRBV3-2), the J gene TRBJ1-3, with TRBD1 identical over 8 bases. CDR3 length: 17 amino acids. Germline lookup yields CDR1 LGHDT and CDR2 YNNKEL (reference sequence). The V and J ends lost 0 bases and 3 bases, in that order; junction bases with no gene match: 7. CDR3 nucleotides: TGTGCCAGCAGCCAAGATCTTCCAGGGGGCCGTGGAAACACCATATATTTT. The encoded protein is CASSQDLPGGRGNTIYF.

The rearrangement joins TRBV9 to TRBJ2-2; D is undetermined. This CDR3 has 13 residues. Trimming pared 0 bases from V and 8 bases from J, leaving 8 bases between. Germline values: CDR1 SGDLS, CDR2 YYNGEE. CDR3 region: CASSVGWGGELFF. The CDR3 nucleotides read TGTGCCAGCAGCGTAGGTTGGGGAGGGGAGCTGTTTTTT.

V usage is TRBV9 and J usage is TRBJ1-1, with D hard to call. The CDR3 extends over 15 amino acids. Germline lookup yields CDR1 SGDLS and CDR2 YYNGEE. V lost 3 bases and J 2 bases, leaving 14 bases between the germline ends. The CDR3 loop reads CASSAGEGLNTEAFF. The CDR3 nucleotides are TGTGCCAGCAGCGCCGGAGAGGGATTAAACACTGAAGCTTTCTTT.

This chain uses TRBV24-1 with TRBJ2-3, with TRBD2 matching over 9 bases. Germline CDR1 KGHDR, CDR2 SFDVKD. The CDR3 runs to 13 residues. V was pared by 11 bases and J by 0 bases, with 2 bases of the junction left unmatched. The CDR3 DNA is TGTGCCAGCGCGGGGGGGAGCACAGATACGCAGTATTTT. It yields the protein CASAGGSTDTQYF.

This chain uses TRBV6-6 with TRBJ1-1; no clear D gene. V shed 7 bases and J shed 1 base, with 10 bases lying between them. Germline V lookup: CDR1 MNHNY, CDR2 SVGAGI (reference sequence). The CDR3 sequence is 13 residues long. The CDR3 DNA reads as TGTGCCAGCACCCCTCGAGCGAACACTGAAGCTTTCTTT. This gives the protein CASTPRANTEAFF.

V gene TRBV6-1 combines with J gene TRBJ1-4; a weak D match, TRBD1 (6 bases). V was cut by 7 bases and J by 8 bases, with 17 bases left in between. Looked up from germline, CDR1 is MNHNS and CDR2 is SASEGT. The CDR3 length is 14 residues. CDR3 in amino acids: CASIDGGLREKLFF. CDR3 nucleotide sequence: TGTGCCAGCATTGATGGGGGGCTCCGGGAAAAACTGTTTTTT.